Sequencing of this T cell receptor (beta chain) was carried out in a study of CD8 T cells in ankylosing spondylitis. Regarding the study as a whole: Characteristic, it appeared, of ankylosing spondylitis blood was a TCR beta motif of eight or nine highly homologous variants.

Trimming shortened V by 6 bases and J by 2 bases, and 14 bases separated the two germline ends. The length of the CDR3 is 16 residues. CDR1 is LGHNA, CDR2 YSLEER, per germline. A remark on this clonotype: Antigen unknown.

TCRdb fed the 5' RACE reads into MiXCR, producing one record per CDR3 protein. Among 700,000 to 850,000 distinct CDR3 sequences listed, 12% were seen once. Sequencing used blood, either unsorted or a sorted T cell fraction (not recorded which). This receptor was identified in a male donor with ankylosing spondylitis. V usage is TRBV4-3 and J usage is TRBJ1-6; D gene uncertain. In DNA, the CDR3 is TGCGCCAGCAGTCCGAGAGTGCTCACCTATAATTCACCCCTCCACTTT. The encoded protein is CASSPRVLTYNSPLHF.